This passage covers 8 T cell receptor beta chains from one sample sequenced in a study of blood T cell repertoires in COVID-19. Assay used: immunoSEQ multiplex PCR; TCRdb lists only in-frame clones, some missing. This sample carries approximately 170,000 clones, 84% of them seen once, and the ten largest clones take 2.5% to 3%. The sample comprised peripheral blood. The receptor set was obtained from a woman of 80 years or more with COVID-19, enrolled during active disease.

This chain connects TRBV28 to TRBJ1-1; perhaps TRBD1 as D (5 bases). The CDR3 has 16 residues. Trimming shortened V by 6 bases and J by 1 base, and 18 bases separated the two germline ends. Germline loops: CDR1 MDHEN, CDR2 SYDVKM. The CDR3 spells CASRPGPSRGNTEAFF. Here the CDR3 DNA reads TGTGCCAGCAGACCAGGCCCTTCAAGGGGGAACACTGAAGCTTTCTTT.

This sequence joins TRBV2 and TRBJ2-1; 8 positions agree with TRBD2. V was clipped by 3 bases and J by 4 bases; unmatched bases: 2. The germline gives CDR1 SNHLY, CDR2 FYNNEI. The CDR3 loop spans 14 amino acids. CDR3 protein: CASSDGGAYNEQFF. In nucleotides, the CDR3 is TGTGCCAGCAGTGACGGGGGGGCTTACAATGAGCAGTTCTTC.

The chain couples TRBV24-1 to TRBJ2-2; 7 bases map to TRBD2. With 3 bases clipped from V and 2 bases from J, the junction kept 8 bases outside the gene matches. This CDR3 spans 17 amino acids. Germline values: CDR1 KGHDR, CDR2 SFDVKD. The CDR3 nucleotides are TGTGCCACCAGTGATATGCCAGGGAGGGGTAACACCGGGGAGCTGTTTTTT. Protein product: CATSDMPGRGNTGELFF.

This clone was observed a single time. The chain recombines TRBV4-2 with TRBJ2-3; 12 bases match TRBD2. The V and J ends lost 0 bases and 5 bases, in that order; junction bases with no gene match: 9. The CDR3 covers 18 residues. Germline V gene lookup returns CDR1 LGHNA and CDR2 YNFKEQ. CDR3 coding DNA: TGTGCCAGCAGCCAAGATCTGCTAGCGGGGGGGCGGGAAGATACGCAGTATTTT. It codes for CASSQDLLAGGREDTQYF.

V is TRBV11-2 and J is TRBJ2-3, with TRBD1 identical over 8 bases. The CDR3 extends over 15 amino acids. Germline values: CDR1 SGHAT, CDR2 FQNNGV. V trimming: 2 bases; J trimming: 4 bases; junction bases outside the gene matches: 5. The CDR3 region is CASSLPRTGPDTQYF. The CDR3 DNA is TGTGCCAGCAGCTTACCCAGGACAGGGCCAGATACGCAGTATTTT. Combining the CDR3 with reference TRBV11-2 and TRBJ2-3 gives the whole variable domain EAGVAQSPRYKIIEKRQSVAFWCNPISGHATLYWYQQILGQGPKLLIQFQNNGVVDDSQLPKDRFSAERLKGVDSTLKIQPAKLEDSAVYLCASSLPRTGPDTQYFGPGTRLTVL.

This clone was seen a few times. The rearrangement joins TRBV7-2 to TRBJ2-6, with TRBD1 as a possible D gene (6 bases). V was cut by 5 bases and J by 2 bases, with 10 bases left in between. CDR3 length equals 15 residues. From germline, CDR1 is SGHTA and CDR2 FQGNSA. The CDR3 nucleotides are TGTGCCAGCAGCCTCAACAGGGCTGGGGCCAACGTCCTGACTTTC. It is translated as CASSLNRAGANVLTF.

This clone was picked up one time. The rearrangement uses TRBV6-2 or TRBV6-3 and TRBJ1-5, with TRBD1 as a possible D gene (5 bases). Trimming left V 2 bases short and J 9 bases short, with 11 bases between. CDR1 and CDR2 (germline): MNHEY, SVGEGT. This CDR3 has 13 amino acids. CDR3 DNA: TGTGCCAGCAGTTACGGGGGGAGTAGGCCCCAGCATTTT. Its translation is CASSYGGSRPQHF.

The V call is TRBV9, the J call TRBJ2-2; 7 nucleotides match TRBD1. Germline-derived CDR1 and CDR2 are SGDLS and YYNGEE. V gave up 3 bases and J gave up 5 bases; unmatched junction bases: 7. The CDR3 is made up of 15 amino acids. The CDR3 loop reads CASSAGQIITGELFF. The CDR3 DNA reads TGTGCCAGCAGCGCGGGACAGATCATAACCGGGGAGCTGTTTTTT.